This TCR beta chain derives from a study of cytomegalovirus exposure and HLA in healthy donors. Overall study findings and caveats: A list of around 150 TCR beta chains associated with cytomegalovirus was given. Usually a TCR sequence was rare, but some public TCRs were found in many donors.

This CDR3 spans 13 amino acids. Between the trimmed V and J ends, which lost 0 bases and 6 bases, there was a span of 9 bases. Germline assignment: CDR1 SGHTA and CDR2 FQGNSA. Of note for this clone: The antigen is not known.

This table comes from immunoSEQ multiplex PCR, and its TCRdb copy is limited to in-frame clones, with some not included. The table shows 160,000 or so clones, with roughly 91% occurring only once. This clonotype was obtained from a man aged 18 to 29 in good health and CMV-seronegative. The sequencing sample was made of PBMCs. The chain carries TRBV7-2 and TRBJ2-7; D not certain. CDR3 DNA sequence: TGTGCCAGCAGCTTAGCTTCGAGTTCCGAGCAGTACTTC. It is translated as CASSLASSSEQYF.